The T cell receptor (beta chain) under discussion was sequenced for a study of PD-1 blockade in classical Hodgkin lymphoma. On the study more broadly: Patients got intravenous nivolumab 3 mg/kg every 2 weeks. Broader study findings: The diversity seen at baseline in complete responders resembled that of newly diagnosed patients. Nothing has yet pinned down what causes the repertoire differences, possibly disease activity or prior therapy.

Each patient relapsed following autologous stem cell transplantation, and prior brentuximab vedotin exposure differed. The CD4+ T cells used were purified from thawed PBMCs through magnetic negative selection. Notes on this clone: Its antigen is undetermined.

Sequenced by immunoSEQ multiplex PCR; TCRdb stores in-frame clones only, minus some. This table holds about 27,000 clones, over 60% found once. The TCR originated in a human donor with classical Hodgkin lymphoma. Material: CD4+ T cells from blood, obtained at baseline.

This CDR3 is CASSQDFRRGDEQYF. DNA of the CDR3: TGTGCCAGCAGCCAAGATTTCCGTCGGGGGGACGAGCAGTACTTC. The chain recombines TRBV14 with TRBJ2-7; 7 nucleotides match TRBD2. The CDR3 has 15 amino acids. J gave up 5 bases and V 0 bases, and 7 bases lay outside the gene matches. The germline V gene encodes CDR1 SGHDN and CDR2 FVKESK.